This T cell receptor (beta chain) was sequenced in a study of human T cells and chemical hapten exposure. Turning to the study itself: How much TCR each sample yielded varied, mostly because pooled library volumes differed slightly.

There are a few counts of this clonotype. The sample's time point: healthy volunteer bleed at 2 weeks. Unfractionated whole blood was the source of the extracted total RNA. Unique molecular identifiers were attached to individual cDNA molecules within the library. TCRdb used MiXCR to reprocess the RACE reads, holding one entry per CDR3 protein. The sample lists some 120,000 distinct CDR3 sequences, about 8.2% occurring once. V was shortened by 1 base and J by 5 bases, with 10 bases between the two germline ends. Germline V lookup: CDR1 SGHTS, CDR2 YDEGEE. The CDR3 extends over 14 amino acids. The source is a male donor in good health. Some clones in this sample may be carry-over from other donors' samples. Sequencing used whole blood. V and J are TRBV5-8 and TRBJ2-1; no firm D call. This chain's CDR3 is CASSLSPLHNEQFF. In DNA, the CDR3 is TGTGCCAGCAGCTTGTCGCCGCTTCACAATGAGCAGTTCTTC. Filled out from reference TRBV5-8 and TRBJ2-1, the complete variable domain reads EAGVTQSPTHLIKTRGQQATLRCSPISGHTSVYWYQQALGLGLQFLLWYDEGEERNRGNFPPRFSGRQFPNYSSELNVNALELEDSALYLCASSLSPLHNEQFFGPGTRLTVL.